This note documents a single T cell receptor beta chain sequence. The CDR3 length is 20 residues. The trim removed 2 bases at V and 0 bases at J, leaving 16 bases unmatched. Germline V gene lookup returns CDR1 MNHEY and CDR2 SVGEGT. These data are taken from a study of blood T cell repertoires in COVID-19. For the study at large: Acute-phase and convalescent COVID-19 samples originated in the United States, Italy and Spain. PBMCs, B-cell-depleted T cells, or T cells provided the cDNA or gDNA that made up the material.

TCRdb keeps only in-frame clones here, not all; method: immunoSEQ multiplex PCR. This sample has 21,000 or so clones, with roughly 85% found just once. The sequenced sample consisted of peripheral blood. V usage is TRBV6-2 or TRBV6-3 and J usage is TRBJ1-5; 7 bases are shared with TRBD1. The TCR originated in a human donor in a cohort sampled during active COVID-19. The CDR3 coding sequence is TGTGCCAGCAGTTACCTTGACATGGACAGGCGACTCTATAGCAATCAGCCCCAGCATTTT. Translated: CASSYLDMDRRLYSNQPQHF.